Below, one TCR beta chain is given with its context. TCRdb's copy holds only in-frame clones and misses some; the assay was immunoSEQ multiplex PCR. The table shows about 60,000 clones, with roughly 80% occurring only once. The ends were cut back, 2 bases at V and 7 bases at J, with 15 bases in the middle. The germline V gene encodes CDR1 KGHSH and CDR2 LQKENI. CDR3 size: 15 residues. The data are from a study of OX40 agonist ivuxolimab in advanced cancers. This chain links TRBV18 with TRBJ1-3; possible D gene TRBD1, 6 bases. This TCR derives from an adult with an advanced solid tumor such as melanoma, head and neck, liver or kidney cancer. The starting material was CD4+ or CD8+ T cells sorted from blood, obtained in a trial of the OX40 agonist ivuxolimab. The DNA for the CDR3 is TGTGCCAGCTCACCAATTTCCTCAGGGGAGAACACCATATATTTT. Its protein is CASSPISSGENTIYF.